This T cell receptor beta chain was recorded in a study of Graves' ophthalmopathy and Graves' hyperthyroidism. The CDR3 has 12 amino acids. The germline V and J ends were trimmed by 8 bases and 1 base, with 11 bases remaining between them. Germline loops: CDR1 GTSNPN, CDR2 SVGIG (reference sequence). Amplifying from RNA transcripts, the study obtained TCR beta CDR3 regions. Amplification began with first-round RT-PCR using HTBI primers, then second-round multiplex PCR was performed. TCRdb reprocessed the multiplex PCR reads with MiXCR, giving one entry per CDR3 protein. The table lists some 390,000 distinct CDR3 sequences, approximately 16% of them singletons. In this sample, this clonotype turned up many times.

The chain employs TRBV30 and TRBJ1-1; no firm D call. The clonotype originates from a woman under 30 with Graves' ophthalmopathy. Sequencing was done on a sample of peripheral blood. DNA for the CDR3: TGTGCCCTCGCCTTGGGGAACACTGAAGCTTTCTTT. It encodes CALALGNTEAFF. Together with reference TRBV30 and TRBJ1-1, the CDR3 gives the full variable domain: SQTIHQWPATLVQPVGSPLSLECTVEGTSNPNLYWYRQAAGRGLQLLFYSVGIGQISSEVPQNLSASRPQDRQFILSSKKLLLSDSGFYLCALALGNTEAFFGQGTRLTVV.